These 22 T cell receptor beta chains were sequenced from one sample in a study of vaccination and CD4 T cells after COVID-19. These TCRs' antigens remain unknown. Regarding treatment: roughly 11-day PBMC culture with coronavirus spike peptide pools or control peptides (ViraFEST assay). Prior to the COVID-19 pandemic (2011-2018), the unexposed donor's CD4+ T cells were collected. With the Oncomine TCR Beta short-read assay, DNA from cultured CD4+ T cells was sequenced. TCRdb independently ran MiXCR on the PCR reads; one entry per CDR3 protein. The sample includes a few thousand distinct CDR3 sequences, approximately 24% of them seen just once. Material for sequencing was CD4+ T cells from blood, cultured in vitro. Receptors were obtained from a human donor in good health.

In its sample, this clonotype was seen once. CDR3 nucleotide sequence: TGCGCCAGCAGCTTGAGTGGGACCTTACAAGAGACCCAGTACTTC. This sequence encodes CASSLSGTLQETQYF. This chain joins TRBV5-1 and TRBJ2-5; D might be TRBD1 or TRBD2, each matching 5 bases. The CDR3 spans 15 residues. CDR1 is SGHRS, CDR2 YFSETQ, per germline. Trimming pared 1 base from V and 2 bases from J, leaving 12 bases between.

The V and J genes are TRBV24-1 and TRBJ2-1, with TRBD1 matching 10 bases. The V segment lost 2 bases and the J segment 6 bases; nucleotides outside the gene matches: 6. The CDR3 is 16 residues long. The germline V gene has CDR1 KGHDR and CDR2 SFDVKD. CDR3 nucleotides: TGTGCCACCAGTGATTCTAGACAGGGGGCGAGCAATGAGCAGTTCTTC. This sequence encodes CATSDSRQGASNEQFF.

By share of the sample, this clonotype is medium-sized. V usage is TRBV6-2 or TRBV6-3 and J usage is TRBJ1-2; 10 bases line up with TRBD1. Per germline, CDR1 MNHEY and CDR2 SVGEGT. V trimming: 5 bases; J trimming: 8 bases; junction bases outside the gene matches: 8. The CDR3 consists of 14 residues. CDR3 sequence reads: CASSLYGTGVGYTF. CDR3 in DNA: TGTGCCAGCAGTCTGTACGGGACAGGGGTCGGCTACACCTTC.

The chain couples TRBV14 to TRBJ2-3; 11 bases match TRBD2. The V gene end was trimmed by 4 bases and the J gene end by 4 bases; junction bases not matched to a gene: 16. In germline, CDR1 is SGHDN, CDR2 FVKESK. The CDR3 consists of 19 residues. DNA of the CDR3: TGTGCCAGCAGCCCTAATTTACGGCTAGCGGGGGGATTGGCAGATACGCAGTATTTT. It encodes CASSPNLRLAGGLADTQYF.

The CDR3 bases are TGTGCCAGCAGCTTAGGAACCGGCGGGAGAGAGCAGTTCTTC. It codes for CASSLGTGGREQFF. The chain links TRBV7-9 to TRBJ2-1; TRBD2 aligns across 7 bases. V was clipped by 1 base and J by 10 bases; unmatched bases: 7. The CDR3 is 14 residues long. Looked up from germline, CDR1 is SEHNR and CDR2 is FQNEAQ (reference sequence).

By frequency in the sample, this clonotype is medium-sized (0.01 to 0.1%). This sequence joins TRBV15 and TRBJ2-7, with TRBD2 identical over 10 bases. CDR1 LNHNV and CDR2 YYDKDF come from the germline V gene (reference sequence). This CDR3 has 18 amino acids. Losses at the gene ends were 4 bases for V and 0 bases for J; bases not matched to a gene: 12. The DNA of the CDR3 is TGTGCCACCAGCACACTACCGGGACTAGCGATCAACTCCTACGAGCAGTACTTC. Its protein is CATSTLPGLAINSYEQYF.

This chain connects TRBV20-1 to TRBJ2-2, with 8 bases fitting TRBD2. Per the germline V gene, CDR1 is DFQATT and CDR2 is SNEGSKA (reference sequence). The CDR3 runs to 18 residues. J gave up 6 bases and V 3 bases, and 18 bases lay outside the gene matches. CDR3: CSARFSGVKGKGAGELFF. The DNA of the CDR3 is TGCAGTGCTAGGTTTAGCGGGGTTAAAGGGAAAGGGGCCGGGGAGCTGTTTTTT.

This clonotype was seen only a few times. The chain recombines TRBV18 with TRBJ1-2, with a weak D call TRBD1 (5 bases). Trimming left V 2 bases short and J 8 bases short, with 15 bases between. Germline CDR1 is KGHSH and CDR2 is LQKENI. The CDR3 runs to 14 residues. The CDR3 coding sequence is TGTGCCAGCTCACCAGCCGCAGGGAATGAAGGCTACACCTTC. Translation gives CASSPAAGNEGYTF. Filled out from reference TRBV18 and TRBJ1-2, the complete variable domain reads NAGVMQNPRHLVRRRGQEARLRCSPMKGHSHVYWYRQLPEEGLKFMVYLQKENIIDESGMPKERFSAEFPKEGPSILRIQQVVRGDSAAYFCASSPAAGNEGYTFGSGTRLTVV.

CDR3 in amino acids: CASRNFGTGLVGGYTF. CDR3 nucleotide sequence: TGCGCCAGCAGAAATTTCGGCACAGGGCTCGTGGGGGGCTACACCTTC. V is TRBV5-1 and J is TRBJ1-2; TRBD1 might be the D (6 bases). V was trimmed by 5 bases and J by 8 bases, leaving 25 bases between them. Per germline, CDR1 SGHRS and CDR2 YFSETQ. The CDR3 runs 16 residues.

The chain is built from TRBV12-3 or TRBV12-4 and TRBJ2-7, with D perhaps matching TRBD1 or TRBD2 (5 bases each). This CDR3 region has 20 residues. V lost 2 bases and J 5 bases, leaving 31 bases between the germline ends. For the CDR3, the DNA is TGTGCCAGCAGTTTATTCGACCCTTGGGGACCCGACAGTGTCAGCCACGAGCAGTACTTC. Protein: CASSLFDPWGPDSVSHEQYF.

The gene calls are TRBV5-1 and TRBJ1-1, with D hard to call. Looked up from germline, CDR1 is SGHRS and CDR2 is YFSETQ. V gave up 1 base and J gave up 7 bases, with 17 bases separating them. The CDR3 is 15 amino acids. The CDR3 protein is CASSLKGQDHSEAFF. The CDR3 coding sequence is TGCGCCAGCAGCTTGAAGGGTCAGGACCACAGTGAAGCTTTCTTT.

The table lists this clonotype with a few counts. The chain uses TRBV12-3 or TRBV12-4 and TRBJ2-1, with 10 bases fitting TRBD2. The CDR3 totals 15 residues. Trimming took 10 bases from V and 10 from J; bases not matched to a gene: 16. DNA of the CDR3: TGTGCCACACAGGATGGGGCTAGCGGGAGCGGGGAGCAGTTCTTC. Amino acid sequence: CATQDGASGSGEQFF.

The chain carries TRBV19 and TRBJ1-1, with a possible D match to TRBD1 (5 bases). The CDR3 extends over 11 amino acids. Trimming shortened V by 8 bases and J by 8 bases, and 12 bases separated the two germline ends. Germline V gene sequence: CDR1 LNHDA, CDR2 SQIVND (reference sequence). The CDR3 region is CASGGRGEAFF. In DNA form, the CDR3 reads TGTGCCAGTGGGGGGAGGGGCGAAGCTTTCTTT.

This clonotype counts as medium-sized. The V gene is TRBV7-8, the J gene TRBJ1-1; 10 bases agree with TRBD1. In germline, CDR1 is SGHVS, CDR2 FQNEAQ. V gave up 5 bases and J gave up 3 bases; unmatched junction bases: 3. The CDR3 totals 14 residues. The CDR3 region has the DNA TGTGCCAGCAGCAAGACAGGGGGCTACACTGAAGCTTTCTTT. Residues: CASSKTGGYTEAFF.

The gene calls are TRBV28 and TRBJ1-2; no clear D. Trimming left V 6 bases short and J 8 bases short, with 13 bases between. The CDR3 length is 12 residues. CDR1 is MDHEN and CDR2 is SYDVKM in the germline V gene. CDR3 region: CASSLPTTGYTF. Written as DNA, the CDR3 is TGTGCCAGCAGCCTCCCAACTACCGGCTACACCTTC.

The CDR3 here is CSARLAGGNEQFF. CDR3 DNA: TGCAGTGCTAGACTAGCGGGAGGCAATGAGCAGTTCTTC. V gene TRBV20-1 combines with J gene TRBJ2-1, with TRBD2 identical over 11 bases. From germline, CDR1 is DFQATT and CDR2 SNEGSKA (reference sequence). This CDR3 has 13 residues. V gave up 2 bases and J gave up 6 bases; unmatched junction bases: 0.

This clonotype qualifies as medium-sized. This chain joins TRBV27 and TRBJ1-2, with TRBD1 identical over 7 bases. The CDR3 totals 13 residues. Germline-derived CDR1 and CDR2 are MNHEY and SMNVEV (reference sequence). V lost 3 bases and J lost 7; bases outside the gene matches: 5. Here the CDR3 DNA reads TGTGCCAGCAGTTTCCAAGACAGGGCTGGCTACACCTTC. This encodes CASSFQDRAGYTF.

In its sample, this clonotype is medium-sized (0.01 to 0.1%). The rearrangement links TRBV7-3 to TRBJ1-2; D is unclear. The CDR3 runs to 13 residues. Per the germline V gene, CDR1 is SGHTA and CDR2 is FQGTGA. Trimming took off 0 bases at V and 7 bases at J, with 9 bases between the two ends. The CDR3 is CASSLTSSVGYTF. CDR3 DNA sequence: TGTGCCAGCAGCTTAACCTCGTCTGTTGGCTACACCTTC.

This clonotype was detected a few times. The CDR3 nucleotides read TGTGCCAGCAGTTTGAGGGAAAGGGTCGATGAGCAGTTCTTC. Amino acids: CASSLRERVDEQFF. The V and J genes are TRBV28 and TRBJ2-1; D is possibly TRBD2 (5 bases). Trimming pared 3 bases from V and 8 bases from J, leaving 14 bases between. Germline CDR1 and CDR2: MDHEN and SYDVKM. The CDR3 is 14 residues long.

The chain couples TRBV5-1 to TRBJ1-6; D is possibly TRBD1 (6 bases). CDR3 length: 18 amino acids. V shed 1 base and J shed 4 bases, with 18 bases lying between them. The V gene's germline CDR1 is SGHRS and CDR2 YFSETQ. The CDR3 protein is CASSLQVTGNGYNSPLHF. In DNA, the CDR3 is TGCGCCAGCAGCTTGCAAGTTACAGGGAATGGGTATAATTCACCCCTCCACTTT.

The chain links TRBV18 to TRBJ2-7; D unresolved. The CDR3 covers 13 residues. The V gene lost 0 bases and the J gene lost 5 bases, with 8 bases spanning the gap. Germline lookup yields CDR1 KGHSH and CDR2 LQKENI. The CDR3 sequence: CASSPPALDEQYF. The CDR3 region has the DNA TGTGCCAGCTCACCACCCGCCTTGGACGAGCAGTACTTC.

The sample holds a few counts of this clonotype. The chain has TRBV6-1 and TRBJ2-7; D is perhaps TRBD1 (5 bases). The CDR3 consists of 15 residues. The germline CDR1 and CDR2 sequences are MNHNS and SASEGT. V was cut by 3 bases and J by 1 base, with 13 bases left in between. The CDR3 sequence: CASSERQLLSYEQYF. The CDR3 DNA follows: TGTGCCAGCAGTGAGCGACAGCTTCTTTCCTACGAGCAGTACTTC.